This paragraph reports one T cell receptor beta chain. Its antigen remains unknown. This specimen comes from a study of T cell repertoires in cytomegalovirus infection. Study information: Epitope selection comprised recently identified HLA-C-restricted CMV epitopes and well-studied HLA-B-restricted CMV epitopes. Both CMV infection and a matching HLA type were indicated by public TCR beta signatures. Points from the study as a whole: Summed frequency of shared TCR beta families picked out CMV carriers who also had the relevant HLA.

TCRdb reanalysed the reads using MiXCR and keeps one entry per CDR3 protein. Of around 81,000 distinct CDR3 sequences listed, approximately 39% are singletons. Germline CDR1 and CDR2: SGHVS and FQNEAQ. The CDR3 covers 16 residues. Trimming removed 4 bases from V and 4 bases from J, with 16 bases in between. The input for sequencing was CD8+ T cells from cultured PBMCs, taken from culture after CMV antigen stimulation. The chain joins TRBV7-8 to TRBJ2-2; weak D call: TRBD2 (7 bases). This sequence was found in a human donor in good health (CMV status not recorded). Some clones in this sample may be carry-over from other donors' samples. The CDR3 region has the DNA TGTGCCAGCAGCTCACATGCGGGGGCCTCCACCGGGGAGCTGTTTTTT. It yields the protein CASSSHAGASTGELFF.